This T cell receptor (beta chain) was observed in a study of beta chain features in type 1 diabetes. Investigators reverse transcribed all isolated RNA, so they sequenced expressed TCRB transcripts. Profiled with immunoSEQ multiplex PCR; TCRdb holds only in-frame clones, not every one. The sample consists of 130,000 to 150,000 clones, under 60% of them appearing once. This CDR3 region has 15 residues. Trimming took 4 bases from V and 2 from J, leaving 12 bases between them. Germline V lookup: CDR1 MNHNY, CDR2 SVGAGI (reference sequence). What was sequenced was Tregs from blood. The receptor's source is a young man in good health. The chain couples TRBV6-6 to TRBJ2-1; TRBD1 might be the D (6 bases). CDR3: CASSSGVHTYNEQFF. The DNA of the CDR3 is TGTGCCAGCAGTTCAGGGGTCCATACCTACAATGAGCAGTTCTTC.